The entry below gives a single TCR beta chain sequence along with its context. Its antigen is as yet unknown. These data come from a study of T-cell memory formation after mild COVID-19. From the 5' RACE reads, TCRdb called clonotypes with MiXCR, one entry per CDR3 protein. The sample has hundreds of thousands of distinct CDR3 sequences; 15% to 20% are singletons. Study-level points and caveats: Of the contracting clones, CD4+ ones lay mainly in CM and EM, and CD8+ ones in EMRA. Specificity for SARS-CoV-2 was not confirmed among the second-wave clones peaking on day 37. Pre-infection memory showed some responding clones, and this suggested that cross-reactive memory joined. Clones that contracted from day 15 to 85 had balanced CD4/CD8; later expanders were CD4+ biased.

The sequence was obtained from a man younger than 35 who had mild COVID-19 (a few samples of this study predate the infection). Cell type and time point are not known. Sequencing was carried out using PBMCs or a T cell subset sorted from them (not recorded which).

CDR3 residues: CASSSWDGRGRSTDTQYF. The CDR3 DNA sequence: TGTGCCAGCAGTTCCTGGGACGGAAGGGGTAGGAGCACAGATACGCAGTATTTT. The chain links TRBV6-5 to TRBJ2-3; possibly TRBD1 or TRBD2 for D (5 bases each). Germline lookup yields CDR1 MNHEY and CDR2 SVGAGI. The CDR3 sequence is 18 residues long. Trimming stripped 4 bases from V and 0 bases from J, with 20 bases between.